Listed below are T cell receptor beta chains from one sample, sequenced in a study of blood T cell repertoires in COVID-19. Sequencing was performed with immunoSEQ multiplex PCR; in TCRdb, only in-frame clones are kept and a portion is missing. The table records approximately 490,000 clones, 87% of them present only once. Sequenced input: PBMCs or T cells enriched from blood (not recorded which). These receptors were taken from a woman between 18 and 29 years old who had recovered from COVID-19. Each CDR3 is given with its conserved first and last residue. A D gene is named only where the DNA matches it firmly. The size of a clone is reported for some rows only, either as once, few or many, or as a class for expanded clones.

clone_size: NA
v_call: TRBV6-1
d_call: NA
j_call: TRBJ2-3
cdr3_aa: CASSEARRHTQYF
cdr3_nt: TGTGCCAGCAGTGAAGCGCGGCGGCATACGCAGTATTTT

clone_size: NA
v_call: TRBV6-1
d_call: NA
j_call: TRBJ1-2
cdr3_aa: CASSEPGTNPYGYTF
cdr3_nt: TGTGCCAGCAGTGAACCTGGGACAAACCCCTATGGCTACACCTTC

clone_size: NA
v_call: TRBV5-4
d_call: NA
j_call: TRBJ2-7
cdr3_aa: CASSPAGASGMNEQYF
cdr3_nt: TGTGCCAGCAGCCCTGCTGGGGCTAGTGGTATGAACGAGCAGTACTTC

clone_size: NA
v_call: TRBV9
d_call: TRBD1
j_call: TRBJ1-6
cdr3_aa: CASSAGTANSPLHF
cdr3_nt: TGTGCCAGCAGCGCCGGGACAGCCAATTCACCCCTCCACTTT

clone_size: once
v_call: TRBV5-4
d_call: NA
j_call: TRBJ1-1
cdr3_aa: CASSSPSTMNTEAFF
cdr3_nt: TGTGCCAGCAGCTCCCCTAGTACCATGAACACTGAAGCTTTCTTT

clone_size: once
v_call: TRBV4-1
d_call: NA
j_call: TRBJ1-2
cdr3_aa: CASSQVARGPLVGYTF
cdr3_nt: TGCGCCAGCAGCCAAGTCGCAAGGGGCCCTTTGGTGGGCTACACCTTC

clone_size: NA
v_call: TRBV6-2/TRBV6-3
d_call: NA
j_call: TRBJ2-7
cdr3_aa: CASSLGLRVLSYEQYF
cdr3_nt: TGTGCCAGCAGTTTGGGGCTAAGGGTCCTCTCCTACGAGCAGTACTTC

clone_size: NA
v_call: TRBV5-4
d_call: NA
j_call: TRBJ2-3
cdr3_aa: CASSPDLTTSTDTQYF
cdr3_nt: TGTGCCAGCAGCCCCGACTTGACTACGAGCACAGATACGCAGTATTTT

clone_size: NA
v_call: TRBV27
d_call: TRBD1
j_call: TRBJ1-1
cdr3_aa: CASSDRGPDNTEAFF
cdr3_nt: TGTGCCAGCAGTGACAGGGGGCCAGACAACACTGAAGCTTTCTTT

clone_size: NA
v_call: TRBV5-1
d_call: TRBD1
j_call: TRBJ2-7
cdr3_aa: CASSPTADRGSSEQYF
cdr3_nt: TGCGCCAGCAGCCCCACAGCGGACAGGGGTTCCAGCGAGCAGTACTTC

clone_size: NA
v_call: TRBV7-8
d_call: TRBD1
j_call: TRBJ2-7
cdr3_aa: CASSLAGGQGREQYF
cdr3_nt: TGTGCCAGCAGCTTAGCGGGGGGACAGGGGCGCGAGCAGTACTTC

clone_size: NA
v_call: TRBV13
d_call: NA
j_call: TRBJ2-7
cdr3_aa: CASRKGGGQAEQYF
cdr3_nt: TGTGCCAGCCGCAAAGGGGGGGGGCAGGCCGAGCAGTACTTC

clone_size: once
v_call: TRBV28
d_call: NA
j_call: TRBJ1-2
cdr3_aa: CASSSMGGTNYGYTF
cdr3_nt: TGTGCCAGCAGCTCGATGGGGGGTACTAACTATGGCTACACCTTC

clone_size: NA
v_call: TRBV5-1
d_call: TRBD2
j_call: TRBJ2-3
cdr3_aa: CASSLVTSDDTQYF
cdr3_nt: TGCGCCAGCAGCTTGGTAACTAGCGACGATACGCAGTATTTT

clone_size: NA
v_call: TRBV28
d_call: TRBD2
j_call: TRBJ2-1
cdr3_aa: CASSFGLAGVLNEQFF
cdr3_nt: TGTGCCAGCAGTTTCGGGTTAGCGGGGGTCCTAAATGAGCAGTTCTTC

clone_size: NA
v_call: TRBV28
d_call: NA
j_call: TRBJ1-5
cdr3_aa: CASSFTGGSNQPQHF
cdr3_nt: TGTGCCAGCAGTTTTACGGGGGGGAGCAATCAGCCCCAGCATTTT

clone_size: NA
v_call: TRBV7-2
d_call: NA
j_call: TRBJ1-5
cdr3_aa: CASSLLGVTPQHF
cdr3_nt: TGTGCCAGCAGCTTACTAGGGGTCACGCCCCAGCATTTT

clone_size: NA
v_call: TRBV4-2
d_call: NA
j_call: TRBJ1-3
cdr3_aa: CASSQVAGDRSGNTIYF
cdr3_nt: TGTGCCAGCAGCCAAGTGGCAGGGGACCGCAGCGGAAACACCATATATTTT

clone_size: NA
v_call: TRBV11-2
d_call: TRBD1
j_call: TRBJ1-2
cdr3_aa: CASSLSVGQSYGYTF
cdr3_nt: TGTGCCAGCAGCTTGAGCGTGGGACAGAGCTATGGCTACACCTTC

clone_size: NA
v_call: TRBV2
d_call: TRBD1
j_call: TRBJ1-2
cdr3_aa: CASRGPGQGNYGYTF
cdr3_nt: TGTGCCAGCAGGGGGCCGGGACAGGGGAACTATGGCTACACCTTC

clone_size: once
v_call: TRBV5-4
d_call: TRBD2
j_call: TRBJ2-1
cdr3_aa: CASSPTPGLDDEQFF
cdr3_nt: TGTGCCAGCAGCCCTACCCCGGGACTAGACGATGAGCAGTTCTTC

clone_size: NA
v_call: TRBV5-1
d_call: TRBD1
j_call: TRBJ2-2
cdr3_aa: CASSSYPAGGRGGELFF
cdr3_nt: TGCGCCAGCAGCTCATACCCCGCAGGGGGCAGGGGCGGGGAGCTGTTTTTT

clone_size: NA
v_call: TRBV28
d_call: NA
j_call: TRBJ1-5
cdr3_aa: CASSLVGEHNQPQHF
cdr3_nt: TGTGCCAGCAGTTTAGTCGGGGAGCACAATCAGCCCCAGCATTTT

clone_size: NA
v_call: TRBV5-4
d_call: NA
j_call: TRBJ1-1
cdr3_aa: CASSSFSGGSGTEAFF
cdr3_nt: TGTGCCAGCAGCTCCTTTTCGGGAGGGAGCGGCACTGAAGCTTTCTTT

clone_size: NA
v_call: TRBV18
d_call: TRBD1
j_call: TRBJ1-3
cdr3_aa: CASSLAGGTGNTIYF
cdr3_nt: TGTGCCAGCTCACTGGCAGGGGGTACTGGAAACACCATATATTTT

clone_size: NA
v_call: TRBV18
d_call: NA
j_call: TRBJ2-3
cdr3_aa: CASSPLGADTQYF
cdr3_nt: TGTGCCAGCTCACCACTAGGGGCCGATACGCAGTATTTT

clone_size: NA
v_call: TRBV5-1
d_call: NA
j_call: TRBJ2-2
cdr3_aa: CASSLGTGITGELFF
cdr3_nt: TGCGCCAGCAGCTTGGGGACGGGGATTACCGGGGAGCTGTTTTTT

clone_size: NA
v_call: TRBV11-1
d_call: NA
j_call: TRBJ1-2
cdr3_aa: CASSFPDSVYTF
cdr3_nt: TGTGCCAGCAGCTTCCCGGACAGCGTCTACACCTTC

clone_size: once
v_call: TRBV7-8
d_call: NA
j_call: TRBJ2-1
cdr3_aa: CASSLATSTYNEQFF
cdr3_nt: TGTGCCAGCAGCTTAGCGACTTCCACCTACAATGAGCAGTTCTTC

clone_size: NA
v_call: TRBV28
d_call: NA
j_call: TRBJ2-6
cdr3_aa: CASSPAGNPGANVLTF
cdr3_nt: TGTGCCAGCAGCCCAGCAGGGAACCCTGGGGCCAACGTCCTGACTTTC

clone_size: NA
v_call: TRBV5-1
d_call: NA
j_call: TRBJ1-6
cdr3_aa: CASSLGGNNSPLHF
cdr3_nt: TGCGCCAGCAGCTTGGGGGGCAATAATTCACCCCTCCACTTT

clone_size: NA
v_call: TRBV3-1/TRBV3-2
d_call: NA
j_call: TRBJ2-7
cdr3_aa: CASSQNKRGGLNEQYF
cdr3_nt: TGTGCCAGCAGCCAAAACAAGAGGGGGGGCCTCAACGAGCAGTACTTC

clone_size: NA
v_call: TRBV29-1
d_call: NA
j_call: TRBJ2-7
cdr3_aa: CSVGQVDEQYF
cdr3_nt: TGCAGCGTTGGGCAGGTAGACGAGCAGTACTTC

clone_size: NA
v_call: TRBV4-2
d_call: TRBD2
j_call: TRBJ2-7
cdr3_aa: CASSQAGGVSEQYF
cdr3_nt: TGTGCCAGCAGCCAAGCCGGGGGGGTAAGCGAGCAGTACTTC

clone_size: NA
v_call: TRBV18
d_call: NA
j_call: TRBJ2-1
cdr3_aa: CASSPPPSDPSSYNEQFF
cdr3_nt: TGTGCCAGCTCACCACCCCCTTCTGATCCGAGCTCCTACAATGAGCAGTTCTTC

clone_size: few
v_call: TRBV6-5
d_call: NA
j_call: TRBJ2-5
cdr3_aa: CASNQQGLLETQYF
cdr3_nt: TGTGCCAGCAACCAACAGGGTTTGTTAGAGACCCAGTACTTC

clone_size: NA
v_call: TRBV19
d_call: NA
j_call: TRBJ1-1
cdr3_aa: CASWDSFGGHDTEAFF
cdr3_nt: TGTGCCAGTTGGGATTCTTTCGGGGGGCACGACACTGAAGCTTTCTTT

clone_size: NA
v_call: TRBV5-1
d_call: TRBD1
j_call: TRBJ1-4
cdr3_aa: CASSLTGTGGEKLFF
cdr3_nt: TGCGCCAGCAGCTTGACCGGGACAGGTGGAGAAAAACTGTTTTTT

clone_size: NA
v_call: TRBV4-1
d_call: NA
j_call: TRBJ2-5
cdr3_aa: CASSQEGREETQYF
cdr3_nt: TGCGCCAGCAGCCAAGAGGGGCGAGAGGAGACCCAGTACTTC

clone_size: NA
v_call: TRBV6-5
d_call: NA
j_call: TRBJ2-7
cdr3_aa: CASSRGDSSYEQYF
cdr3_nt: TGTGCCAGTTCCAGGGGCGATAGCTCCTACGAGCAGTACTTC

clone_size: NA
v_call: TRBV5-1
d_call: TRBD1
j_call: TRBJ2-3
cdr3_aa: CASSSILGTDTDTQYF
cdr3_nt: TGCGCCAGCAGCTCCATTCTCGGGACAGATACAGATACGCAGTATTTT

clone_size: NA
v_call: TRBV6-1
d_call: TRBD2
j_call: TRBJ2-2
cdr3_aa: CASRESGGRGTGELFF
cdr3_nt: TGTGCCAGCAGAGAAAGCGGGGGTCGGGGCACCGGGGAGCTGTTTTTT

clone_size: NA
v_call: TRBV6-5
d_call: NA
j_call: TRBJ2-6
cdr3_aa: CASTVSGANVLTF
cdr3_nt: TGTGCCAGCACGGTCTCTGGGGCCAACGTCCTGACTTTC

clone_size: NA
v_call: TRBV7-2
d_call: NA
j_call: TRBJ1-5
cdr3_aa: CASSLYGAANQPQHF
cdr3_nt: TGTGCCAGCAGCTTATACGGAGCAGCCAATCAGCCCCAGCATTTT

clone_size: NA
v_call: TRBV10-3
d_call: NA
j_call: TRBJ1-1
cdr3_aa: CAIRADMNTEAFF
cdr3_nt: TGTGCCATCAGGGCGGACATGAACACTGAAGCTTTCTTT

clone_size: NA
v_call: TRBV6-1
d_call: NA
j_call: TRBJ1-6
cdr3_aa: CASSEPISPLHF
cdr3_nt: TGTGCCAGCAGTGAACCCATCTCACCCCTCCACTTT

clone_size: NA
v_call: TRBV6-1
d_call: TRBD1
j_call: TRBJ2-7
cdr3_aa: CASSEAVTGDREQYF
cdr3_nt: TGTGCCAGCAGTGAAGCAGTGACAGGGGATCGCGAGCAGTACTTC

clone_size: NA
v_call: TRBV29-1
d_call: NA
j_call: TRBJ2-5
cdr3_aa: CSVGSGGETQETQYF
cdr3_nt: TGCAGCGTTGGGTCCGGCGGGGAAACTCAAGAGACCCAGTACTTC

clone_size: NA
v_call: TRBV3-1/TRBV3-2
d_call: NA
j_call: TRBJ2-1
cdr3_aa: CASSQRGANEQFF
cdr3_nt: TGTGCCAGCAGCCAACGGGGGGCCAATGAGCAGTTCTTC